These 29 T cell receptor beta chains originate from one sample sequenced in a study of blood T cell repertoires in COVID-19. The data were produced by immunoSEQ multiplex PCR, yet TCRdb's version contains in-frame clones alone and is incomplete. In the table there are 300,000 to 450,000 clones, 85% of which are singletons. The source material was peripheral blood. Receptors originate from a woman younger than 35 with acute or convalescent COVID-19.

The chain is built from TRBV4-1 and TRBJ1-5, with a weak D call TRBD1 (6 bases). The V gene's germline CDR1 is MGHRA and CDR2 YSYEKL. This CDR3 comprises 19 residues. V lost 0 bases and J 0 bases, leaving 18 bases between the germline ends. CDR3 in amino acids: CASSQDQGPILYSNQPQHF. In DNA form, the CDR3 reads TGCGCCAGCAGCCAAGATCAGGGGCCGATATTGTATAGCAATCAGCCCCAGCATTTT.

The chain recombines TRBV7-3 with TRBJ2-1; D is unclear. The CDR3 covers 12 residues. Trimming shortened V by 7 bases and J by 7 bases, and 11 bases separated the two germline ends. Per the germline V gene, CDR1 is SGHTA and CDR2 is FQGTGA. The CDR3 sequence: CASTNPGNEQFF. For the CDR3, the DNA is TGTGCCAGCACCAACCCAGGTAATGAGCAGTTCTTC.

The chain has TRBV4-2 and TRBJ2-5, with TRBD2 matching over 7 bases. This CDR3 contains 16 residues. V was pared by 0 bases and J by 2 bases, with 6 bases of the junction left unmatched. Per the germline V gene, CDR1 is LGHNA and CDR2 is YNFKEQ. The CDR3 sequence: CASSQEHGTKQETQYF. CDR3 sequence (DNA): TGTGCCAGCAGCCAAGAACACGGGACTAAACAAGAGACCCAGTACTTC.

This clone has a single count. The chain couples TRBV12-3 or TRBV12-4 to TRBJ1-1; D may be TRBD1 (6 bases). This CDR3 is 13 amino acids long. V lost 5 bases and J lost 9, with 16 bases in between. CDR3 sequence: CASSPGRQDQAFF. In nucleotides, the CDR3 is TGTGCCAGCAGTCCCGGAAGACAGGATCAAGCTTTCTTT.

The gene calls are TRBV5-1 and TRBJ2-3; 7 bases align to TRBD2. Germline V gene sequence: CDR1 SGHRS, CDR2 YFSETQ. CDR3 length: 18 residues. Germline trimming cut 4 bases from V and 2 bases from J; bases unmatched to any gene: 16. The CDR3 DNA is TGCGCCAGCAGCCCGGACCTCCGGGCGGGAGCCCTCACAGATACGCAGTATTTT. This sequence encodes CASSPDLRAGALTDTQYF. Full variable domain (outside the CDR3, taken from reference TRBV5-1 and TRBJ2-3): KAGVTQTPRYLIKTRGQQVTLSCSPISGHRSVSWYQQTPGQGLQFLFEYFSETQRNKGNFPGRFSGRQFSNSRSEMNVSTLELGDSALYLCASSPDLRAGALTDTQYFGPGTRLTVL.

The chain joins TRBV24-1 to TRBJ1-1; D is undetermined. The CDR3 runs 12 residues. Trimming cost V 3 bases and J 11 bases, with 12 bases left between them. Germline V gene lookup returns CDR1 KGHDR and CDR2 SFDVKD. The CDR3 region is CATSDSGGAAFF. Here the CDR3 DNA reads TGTGCCACCAGTGATAGTGGAGGAGCCGCTTTCTTT.

This clone was seen just once. The chain joins TRBV5-1 to TRBJ2-5; 13 bases line up with TRBD2. CDR3 length: 16 residues. Trimming removed 1 base from V and 4 bases from J; junction bases left unmatched: 4. Germline V gene sequence: CDR1 SGHRS, CDR2 YFSETQ. This chain's CDR3 is CASSLMGLAGSETQYF. DNA of the CDR3: TGCGCCAGCAGCTTGATGGGACTAGCGGGGTCAGAGACCCAGTACTTC.

The J gene is TRBJ2-1, the V gene TRBV28, with a tentative D call TRBD2 (6 bases). The CDR3 has 18 residues. Germline-derived CDR1 and CDR2 are MDHEN and SYDVKM. V lost 3 bases, J lost 4 bases, and 22 bases lay in between. CDR3 region: CASSLRGSGREWYNEQFF. CDR3 in DNA: TGTGCCAGCAGTTTGAGAGGGAGTGGGCGGGAATGGTACAATGAGCAGTTCTTC.

Comments on this clone: The sample contains more than one DNA sequence encoding this CDR3. This chain uses TRBV5-1 with TRBJ1-1, with D possibly TRBD1 on 5 matching bases. In germline, CDR1 is SGHRS, CDR2 YFSETQ. Deletions cut 0 bases from V and 1 base from J, with 7 bases between. This CDR3 is built from 14 residues. CDR3 residues: CASSLDRGNTEAFF. The CDR3 DNA follows: TGCGCCAGCAGCTTGGATAGGGGGAACACTGAAGCTTTCTTT.

The chain carries TRBV3-1 (or the pseudogene TRBV3-2) and TRBJ2-3; 9 positions match TRBD2. J was trimmed by 4 bases and V by 0 bases; bases with no gene match: 5. In germline, CDR1 is LGHDT, CDR2 YNNKEL (reference sequence). This CDR3 is built from 16 residues. The CDR3, as DNA: TGTGCCAGCAGCCAAGATCCTGGCGGGGGGGCAGATACGCAGTATTTT. It translates to CASSQDPGGGADTQYF.

The chain links TRBV7-8 to TRBJ2-7; 7 bases match TRBD2. Per germline, CDR1 SGHVS and CDR2 FQNEAQ. This CDR3 has 17 residues. V gave up 7 bases and J gave up 3 bases; unmatched junction bases: 18. Here the CDR3 reads CASKVREVAGSLYEQYF. The CDR3 nucleotides read TGTGCCAGCAAGGTCCGGGAAGTAGCGGGTTCTCTCTACGAGCAGTACTTC.

The chain joins TRBV4-1 to TRBJ1-6; 8 bases align to TRBD1. After removal of 0 bases from V and 2 bases from J, the junction contained 6 bases not matched to a gene. The CDR3 totals 18 residues. Germline V lookup: CDR1 MGHRA, CDR2 YSYEKL. The CDR3 spells CASSQDPQGATYNSPLHF. The DNA for the CDR3 is TGCGCCAGCAGCCAAGATCCTCAGGGGGCGACCTATAATTCACCCCTCCACTTT.

This chain uses TRBV20-1 with TRBJ1-1; maybe TRBD1 (5 bases). With 7 bases removed from V and 5 bases from J, the gap between germline ends came to 11 bases. Looked up from germline, CDR1 is DFQATT and CDR2 is SNEGSKA (reference sequence). The CDR3 loop spans 11 amino acids. DNA for the CDR3: TGCAGTGGGGGGGAGCAGACTGAAGCTTTCTTT. Translation gives CSGGEQTEAFF.

CDR3 nucleotide sequence: TGCAGTGCTAGTATCGATTCGGGACTAGGTGAGAATGAGCAGTTCTTC. This translates into CSASIDSGLGENEQFF. The V call is TRBV20-1, the J call TRBJ2-1; the match to TRBD2 covers 8 bases. Germline CDR1 reads DFQATT; CDR2 reads SNEGSKA (reference sequence). Trimming took 3 bases from V and 7 from J; bases not matched to a gene: 14. The CDR3 is made up of 16 amino acids.

This clone has a single count. The chain employs TRBV12-3 or TRBV12-4 and TRBJ1-2; D remains ambiguous. CDR3 length equals 13 residues. Trimming took off 1 base at V and 3 bases at J, with 6 bases between the two ends. Here the CDR3 reads CASSLERYYGYTF. The CDR3 bases are TGTGCCAGCAGTTTAGAACGGTACTATGGCTACACCTTC.

The chain couples TRBV10-3 to TRBJ2-1; tentatively, D is TRBD2 (5 bases). Germline V gene lookup returns CDR1 ENHRY and CDR2 SYGVKD. This CDR3 region has 16 residues. The V end was cut by 6 bases, the J end by 1 base, with 16 bases between. CDR3: CAIRTGELWSYNEQFF. Written as DNA, the CDR3 is TGTGCCATCAGGACCGGGGAACTATGGTCCTACAATGAGCAGTTCTTC.

In this sample, this clone turned up many times. CDR3 sequence (DNA): TGTGCCAGCAGGGAGAACCCCTCTGGGGCCAACGTCCTGACTTTC. This encodes CASRENPSGANVLTF. J is TRBJ2-6 and V is TRBV6-5; D remains ambiguous. The CDR3 length is 15 residues. Germline CDR1 and CDR2: MNHEY and SVGAGI. With 6 bases removed from V and 0 bases from J, the gap between germline ends came to 9 bases.

The gene calls are TRBV3-1 (or the pseudogene TRBV3-2) and TRBJ2-5; 8 nucleotides match TRBD2. Germline V gene lookup returns CDR1 LGHDT and CDR2 YNNKEL (reference sequence). J gave up 7 bases and V 1 base, and 17 bases lay outside the gene matches. The CDR3 contains 18 residues. CDR3 residues: CASSQAISGGGPTGTQYF. As DNA, the CDR3 is TGTGCCAGCAGCCAAGCTATTTCGGGCGGGGGGCCCACGGGGACCCAGTACTTC.

V and J are TRBV18 and TRBJ2-7; tentatively, D is TRBD2 (5 bases). Per the germline V gene, CDR1 is KGHSH and CDR2 is LQKENI. Trimming removed 2 bases at V and 6 bases at J, with 11 bases between. The CDR3 length is 13 residues. The CDR3 DNA follows: TGTGCCAGCTCACCAGACGCGGGCGGCGAGCAGTACTTC. Residues: CASSPDAGGEQYF. The entire variable domain, with the rest obtained from reference TRBV18 and TRBJ2-7, is as follows: NAGVMQNPRHLVRRRGQEARLRCSPMKGHSHVYWYRQLPEEGLKFMVYLQKENIIDESGMPKERFSAEFPKEGPSILRIQQVVRGDSAAYFCASSPDAGGEQYFGPGTRLTVT.

This chain uses TRBV5-1 with TRBJ1-4; TRBD1 matches 9 bases. Unmatched junction bases numbered 6, after V lost 4 bases and J lost 8 bases. CDR1 and CDR2 (germline): SGHRS, YFSETQ. The length of the CDR3 is 14 residues. CDR3 residues: CASSLGQGAEKLFF. CDR3 DNA: TGCGCCAGCAGCCTGGGACAGGGTGCGGAAAAACTGTTTTTT.

The V gene is TRBV28, the J gene TRBJ1-2; D call uncertain. CDR1 is MDHEN, CDR2 SYDVKM, per germline. The length of the CDR3 is 14 residues. The ends were cut back, 9 bases at V and 4 bases at J, with 18 bases in the middle. As DNA, the CDR3 is TGTGCCAGTCTTCGGACGAGGGTAGGCTATGGCTACACCTTC. This codes for CASLRTRVGYGYTF.

The J gene is TRBJ1-6, the V gene TRBV9; TRBD1 agrees at 7 bases. Germline V lookup: CDR1 SGDLS, CDR2 YYNGEE. The CDR3 has 15 residues. The V gene end was trimmed by 1 base and the J gene end by 7 bases; junction bases not matched to a gene: 5. The CDR3 sequence: CASSVSDRPNSPLHF. CDR3 in DNA: TGTGCCAGCAGCGTATCGGACAGGCCAAATTCACCCCTCCACTTT.

The table lists this clone with a few counts. V gene TRBV6-1 combines with J gene TRBJ2-7; D unclear. The germline gives CDR1 MNHNS, CDR2 SASEGT. V shed 3 bases and J shed 6 bases, with 3 bases lying between them. The CDR3 sequence is 10 residues long. The CDR3 loop reads CASSEAEQYF. The CDR3 DNA follows: TGTGCCAGCAGTGAGGCCGAGCAGTACTTC.

This sequence joins TRBV7-9 and TRBJ1-2; maybe TRBD1 (5 bases). In germline, CDR1 is SEHNR, CDR2 FQNEAQ (reference sequence). This CDR3 has 15 residues. The ends were cut back, 6 bases at V and 3 bases at J, with 17 bases in the middle. The CDR3 bases are TGTGCCAGCAGACGAGAGCCCACAGGAGACTATGGCTACACCTTC. Translation gives CASRREPTGDYGYTF.

V gene TRBV27 combines with J gene TRBJ2-7; tentative D call: TRBD2 (6 bases). The ends were cut back, 5 bases at V and 6 bases at J, with 14 bases in the middle. This CDR3 contains 13 residues. Germline loops: CDR1 MNHEY, CDR2 SMNVEV (reference sequence). CDR3 in amino acids: CASSPSRGTEQYF. CDR3 nucleotide sequence: TGTGCCAGCAGTCCCTCCCGCGGGACCGAGCAGTACTTC.

This clone was seen once. The chain carries TRBV18 and TRBJ2-1; TRBD2 agrees at 10 bases. The CDR3 extends over 15 amino acids. Germline CDR1 KGHSH, CDR2 LQKENI. After removal of 1 base from V and 7 bases from J, the junction contained 4 bases not matched to a gene. CDR3 amino acids: CASSPQFSGGNEQFF. The DNA for the CDR3 is TGTGCCAGCTCACCACAATTTAGCGGGGGGAATGAGCAGTTCTTC.

This chain uses TRBV4-2 with TRBJ1-1; D is undetermined. The V end was cut by 0 bases, the J end by 2 bases, with 7 bases between. This CDR3 is 14 amino acids long. Germline CDR1 and CDR2: LGHNA and YNFKEQ. The CDR3 DNA reads TGTGCCAGCAGCCAAGATCGGGGAAACACTGAAGCTTTCTTT. It encodes CASSQDRGNTEAFF.

V usage is TRBV7-2 and J usage is TRBJ2-5; no reliable D call. V was cut by 0 bases and J by 5 bases, with 4 bases left in between. Germline loops: CDR1 SGHTA, CDR2 FQGNSA. This CDR3 has 12 amino acids. The CDR3 DNA is TGTGCCAGCAGCTTAGCGGGCGAGACCCAGTACTTC. Translated: CASSLAGETQYF.

The rearrangement uses TRBV24-1 and TRBJ1-2; 9 bases are shared with TRBD1. With 3 bases clipped from V and 3 bases from J, the junction kept 4 bases outside the gene matches. The length of the CDR3 is 15 residues. CDR1 and CDR2 (germline): KGHDR, SFDVKD. The CDR3 reads CATSDDRTGDYGYTF. CDR3 bases: TGTGCCACCAGTGATGATCGGACAGGGGACTATGGCTACACCTTC.